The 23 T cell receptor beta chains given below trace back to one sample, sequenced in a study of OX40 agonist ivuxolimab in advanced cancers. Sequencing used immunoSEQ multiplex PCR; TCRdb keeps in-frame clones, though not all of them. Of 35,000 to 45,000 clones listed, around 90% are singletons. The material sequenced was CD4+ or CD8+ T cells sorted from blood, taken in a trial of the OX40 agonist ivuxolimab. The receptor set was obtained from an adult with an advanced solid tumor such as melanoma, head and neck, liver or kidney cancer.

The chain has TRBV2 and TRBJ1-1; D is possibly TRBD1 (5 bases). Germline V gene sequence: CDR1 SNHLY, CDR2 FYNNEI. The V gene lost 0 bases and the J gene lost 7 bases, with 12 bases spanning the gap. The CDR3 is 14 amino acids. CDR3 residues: CASSEARRDGEAFF. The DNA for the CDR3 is TGTGCCAGCAGTGAAGCTCGCCGGGACGGTGAAGCTTTCTTT. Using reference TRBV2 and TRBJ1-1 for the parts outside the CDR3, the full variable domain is EPEVTQTPSHQVTQMGQEVILRCVPISNHLYFYWYRQILGQKVEFLVSFYNNEISEKSEIFDDQFSVERPDGSNFTLKIRSTKLEDSAMYFCASSEARRDGEAFFGQGTRLTVV.

CDR3 nucleotide sequence: TGTGCCACCGAGGCGGAGAGCTCCTACGAGCAGTACTTC. Translating it yields CATEAESSYEQYF. V is TRBV7-9 and J is TRBJ2-7, with no clear D. There are 13 residues in the CDR3. Germline V CDR1 and CDR2: SEHNR, FQNEAQ (reference sequence). The V end lost 10 bases, the J end lost 0 bases, and 13 bases lay between the germline ends.

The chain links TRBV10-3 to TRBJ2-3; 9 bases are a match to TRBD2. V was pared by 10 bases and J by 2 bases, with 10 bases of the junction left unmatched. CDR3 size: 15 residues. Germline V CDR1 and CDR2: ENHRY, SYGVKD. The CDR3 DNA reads TGTGCCAGTCACCCCTCTAGCGGGAACACAGATACGCAGTATTTT. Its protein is CASHPSSGNTDTQYF.

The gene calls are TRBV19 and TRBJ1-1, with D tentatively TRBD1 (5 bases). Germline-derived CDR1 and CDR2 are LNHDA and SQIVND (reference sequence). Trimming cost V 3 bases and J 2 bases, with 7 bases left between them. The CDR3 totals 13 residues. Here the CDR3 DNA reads TGTGCCAGTAGTATCAGGGTTAACACTGAAGCTTTCTTT. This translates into CASSIRVNTEAFF.

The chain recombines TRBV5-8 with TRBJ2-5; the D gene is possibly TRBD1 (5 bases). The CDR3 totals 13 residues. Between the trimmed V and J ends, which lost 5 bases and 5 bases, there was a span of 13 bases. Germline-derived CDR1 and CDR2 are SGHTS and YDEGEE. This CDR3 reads CASSSQGWETQYF. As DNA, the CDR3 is TGTGCCAGCAGTTCCCAGGGTTGGGAGACCCAGTACTTC.

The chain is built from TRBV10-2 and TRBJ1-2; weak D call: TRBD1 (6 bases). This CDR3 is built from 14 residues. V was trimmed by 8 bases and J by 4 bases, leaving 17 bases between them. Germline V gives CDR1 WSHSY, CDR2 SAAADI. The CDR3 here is CASGGTNTPYGYTF. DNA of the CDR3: TGCGCCAGCGGCGGGACAAATACTCCCTATGGCTACACCTTC.

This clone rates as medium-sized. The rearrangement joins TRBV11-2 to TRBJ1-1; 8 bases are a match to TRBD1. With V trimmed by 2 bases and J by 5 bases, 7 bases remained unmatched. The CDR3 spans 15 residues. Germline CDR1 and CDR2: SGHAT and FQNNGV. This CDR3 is CASSLNYRGGTEAFF. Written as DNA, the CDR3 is TGTGCCAGCAGCTTAAATTACAGGGGGGGGACTGAAGCTTTCTTT.

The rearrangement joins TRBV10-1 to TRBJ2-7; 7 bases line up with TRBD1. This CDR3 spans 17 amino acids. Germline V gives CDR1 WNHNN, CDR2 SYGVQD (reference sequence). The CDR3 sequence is CTQRLHMVRGRSYEQYF. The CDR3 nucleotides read TGCACTCAACGATTACACATGGTTAGGGGGCGTTCCTACGAGCAGTACTTC.

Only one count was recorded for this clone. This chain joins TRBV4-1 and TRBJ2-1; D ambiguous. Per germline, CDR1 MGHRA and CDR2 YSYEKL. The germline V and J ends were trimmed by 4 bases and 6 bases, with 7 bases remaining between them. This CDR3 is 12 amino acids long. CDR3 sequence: CASSLVGNEQFF. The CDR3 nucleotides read TGCGCCAGCAGCCTGGTTGGCAATGAGCAGTTCTTC.

CDR3 DNA sequence: TGTGCCAGTAGTATTGCGGGGTTCTACAATGAGCAGTTCTTC. This codes for CASSIAGFYNEQFF. The V call is TRBV19, the J call TRBJ2-1; weak D call: TRBD2 (6 bases). The CDR3 is 14 residues long. Trimming cost V 3 bases and J 3 bases, with 9 bases left between them. Germline V gene sequence: CDR1 LNHDA, CDR2 SQIVND (reference sequence).

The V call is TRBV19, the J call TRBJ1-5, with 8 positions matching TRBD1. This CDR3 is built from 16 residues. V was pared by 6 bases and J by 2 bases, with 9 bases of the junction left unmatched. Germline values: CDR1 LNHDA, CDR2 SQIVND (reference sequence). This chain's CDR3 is CASSPPMTGGNQPQHF. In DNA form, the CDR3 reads TGTGCCAGTAGCCCCCCCATGACAGGGGGCAATCAGCCCCAGCATTTT. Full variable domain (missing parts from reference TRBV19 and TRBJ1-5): DGGITQSPKYLFRKEGQNVTLSCEQNLNHDAMYWYRQDPGQGLRLIYYSQIVNDFQKGDIAEGYSVSREKKESFPLTVTSAQKNPTAFYLCASSPPMTGGNQPQHFGDGTRLSIL.

CDR3 bases: TGTGCCAGCAGCCCCTCTAGATTTCAAGAGACCCAGTACTTC. Its protein is CASSPSRFQETQYF. The chain employs TRBV7-2 and TRBJ2-5; D call uncertain. Germline CDR1 SGHTA, CDR2 FQGNSA. The V and J ends lost 5 bases and 2 bases respectively, with 12 bases between them. The CDR3 contains 14 residues.

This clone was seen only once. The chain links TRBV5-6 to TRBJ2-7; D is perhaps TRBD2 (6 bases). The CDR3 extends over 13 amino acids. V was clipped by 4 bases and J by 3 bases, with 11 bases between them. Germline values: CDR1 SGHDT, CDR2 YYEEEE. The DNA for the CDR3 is TGTGCCAGCAGCGGAGGGACTGTCTACGAGCAGTACTTC. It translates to CASSGGTVYEQYF.

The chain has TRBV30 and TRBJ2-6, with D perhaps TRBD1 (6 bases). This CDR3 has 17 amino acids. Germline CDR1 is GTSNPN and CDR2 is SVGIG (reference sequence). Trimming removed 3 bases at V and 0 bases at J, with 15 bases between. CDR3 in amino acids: CAWRRTGLFSGANVLTF. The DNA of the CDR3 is TGTGCCTGGAGGAGAACAGGGCTCTTCTCTGGGGCCAACGTCCTGACTTTC.

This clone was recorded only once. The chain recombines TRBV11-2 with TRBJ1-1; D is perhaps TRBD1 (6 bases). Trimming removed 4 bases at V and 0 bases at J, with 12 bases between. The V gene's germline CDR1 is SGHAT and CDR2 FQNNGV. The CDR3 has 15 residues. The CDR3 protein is CASSSRTDLNTEAFF. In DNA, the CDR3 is TGTGCCAGCAGCTCCCGGACAGATTTGAACACTGAAGCTTTCTTT.

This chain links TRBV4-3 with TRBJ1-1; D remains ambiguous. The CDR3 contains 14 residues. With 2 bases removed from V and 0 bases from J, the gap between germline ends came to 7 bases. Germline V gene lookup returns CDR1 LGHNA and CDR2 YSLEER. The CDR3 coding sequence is TGCGCCAGCAGCCAAAGAGGCATGAACACTGAAGCTTTCTTT. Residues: CASSQRGMNTEAFF.

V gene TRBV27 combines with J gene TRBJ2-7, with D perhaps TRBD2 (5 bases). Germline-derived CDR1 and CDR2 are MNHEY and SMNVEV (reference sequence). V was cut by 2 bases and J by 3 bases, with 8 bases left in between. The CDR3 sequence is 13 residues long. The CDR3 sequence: CASSLRGSYEQYF. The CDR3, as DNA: TGTGCCAGCAGTTTAAGAGGGAGCTACGAGCAGTACTTC.

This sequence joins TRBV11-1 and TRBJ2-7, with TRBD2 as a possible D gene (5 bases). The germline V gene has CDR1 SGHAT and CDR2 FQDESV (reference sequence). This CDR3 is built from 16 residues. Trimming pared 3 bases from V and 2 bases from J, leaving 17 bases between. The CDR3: CASSFSEAEVAYEQYF. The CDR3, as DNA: TGTGCCAGCAGCTTTTCTGAGGCGGAGGTAGCCTACGAGCAGTACTTC.

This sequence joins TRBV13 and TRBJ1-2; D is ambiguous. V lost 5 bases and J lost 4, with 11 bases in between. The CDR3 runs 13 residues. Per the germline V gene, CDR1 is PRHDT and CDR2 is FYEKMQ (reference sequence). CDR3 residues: CASSRPGVYGYTF. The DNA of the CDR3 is TGTGCCAGCAGCCGACCGGGCGTCTATGGCTACACCTTC.

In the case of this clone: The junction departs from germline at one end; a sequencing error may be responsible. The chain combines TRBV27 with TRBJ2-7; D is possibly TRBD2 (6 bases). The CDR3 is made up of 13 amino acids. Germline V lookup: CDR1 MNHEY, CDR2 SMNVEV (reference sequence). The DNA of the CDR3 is TGTGCCAGCAGTTTAACGACTAGATACGAGCAGTGCTTC. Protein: CASSLTTRYEQCF.

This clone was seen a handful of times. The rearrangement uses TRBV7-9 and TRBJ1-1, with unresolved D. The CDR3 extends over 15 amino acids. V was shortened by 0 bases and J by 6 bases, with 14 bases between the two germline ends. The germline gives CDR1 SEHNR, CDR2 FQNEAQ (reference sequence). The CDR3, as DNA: TGTGCCAGCAGCTTAGCGGTCAGTAGGAGCGCTGAAGCTTTCTTT. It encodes CASSLAVSRSAEAFF.

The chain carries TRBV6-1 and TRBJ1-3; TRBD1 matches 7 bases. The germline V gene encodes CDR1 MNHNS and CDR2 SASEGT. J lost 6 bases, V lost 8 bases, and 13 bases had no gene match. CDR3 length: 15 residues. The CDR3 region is CASLGGGTWVNTIYF. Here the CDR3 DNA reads TGTGCCAGCCTTGGAGGGGGCACGTGGGTAAACACCATATATTTT.

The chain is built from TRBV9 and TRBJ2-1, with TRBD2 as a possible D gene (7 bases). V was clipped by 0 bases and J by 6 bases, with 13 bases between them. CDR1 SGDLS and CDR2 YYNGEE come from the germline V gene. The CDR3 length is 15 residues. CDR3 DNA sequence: TGTGCCAGCAGCGTAGGCGGGGGCCCTTCCAATGAGCAGTTCTTC. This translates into CASSVGGGPSNEQFF.